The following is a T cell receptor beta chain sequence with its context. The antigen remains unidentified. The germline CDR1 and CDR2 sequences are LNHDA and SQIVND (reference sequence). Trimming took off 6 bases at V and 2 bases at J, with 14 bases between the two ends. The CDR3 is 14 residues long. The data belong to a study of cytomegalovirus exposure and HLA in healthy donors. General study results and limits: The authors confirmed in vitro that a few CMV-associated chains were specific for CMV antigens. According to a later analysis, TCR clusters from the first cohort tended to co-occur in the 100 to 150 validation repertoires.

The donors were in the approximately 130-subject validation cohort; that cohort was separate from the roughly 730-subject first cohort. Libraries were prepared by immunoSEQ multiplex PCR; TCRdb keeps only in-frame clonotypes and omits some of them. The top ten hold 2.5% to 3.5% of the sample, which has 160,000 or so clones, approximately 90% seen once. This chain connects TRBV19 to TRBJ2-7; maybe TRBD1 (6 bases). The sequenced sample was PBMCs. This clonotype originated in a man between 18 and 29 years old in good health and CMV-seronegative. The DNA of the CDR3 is TGTGCCAGTAGCGCACAGGGCAAAGCCTACGAGCAGTACTTC. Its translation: CASSAQGKAYEQYF.